This entry is about one T cell receptor beta chain. This clonotype was counted a few times. The antigen it recognizes is unknown. Per-nucleotide qualities are absent, and no much larger clonotype sits a single base away. These data belong to a study of identical twins (dated by TCRdb to 2016 to 2017). With respect to the entire study: TCR alpha and beta repertoires from monozygotic twins, unrelated adults of various ages and cord blood were deep-sequenced to test whether fetal clonotypes persist. To rule out contamination, the twin experiments were replicated at different times with different library preparation protocols. What the work shows at the level of the full study, not this receptor alone: Fewer insertions were carried by abundant cord blood beta clonotypes, a similar but weaker trend appeared in young adult naive repertoires, and no such trend appeared in memory repertoires. Zero-insertion analyses could be partly confounded by invariant T cells such as MAIT and iNKT, though diverse VJ usage argued against such confounding for most clonotypes. Compared with coincidental sharing between unrelated individuals, out-of-frame TCR alpha sequences shared between twins had an excess of sequences with low generation probability. In monozygotic twins, recombination models systematically underestimated out-of-frame TCR alpha sharing, but the models matched the sharing seen between unrelated individuals. A weaker excess of twin sharing was found in beta out-of-frame sequences because the signal-to-noise ratio was lowered by fewer shared sequences. Because the same donors could not be followed over many years, conclusions were based on cross-sectional statistical analysis.

Receptors were amplified or captured by 5' RACE. The reads were generated on an Illumina HiSeq 2000. A universal primer binding site was added through template switching, and the final cDNA carried a unique molecular identifier so that TCR cDNA molecules could be counted accurately. First-strand cDNA for TCR alpha and beta chains was synthesized from specific primers in the conserved constant-segment region. To control for contamination, every cDNA library carried two barcodes: a SMART-Mk sample barcode plus Illumina barcodes. TruSeq adapter sequences along with Illumina sample barcodes were introduced in two successive PCR steps. Sequencing of the TCR alpha and beta cDNA libraries was done on the Illumina HiSeq platform using custom primers. Per the source publication's procedure: MiGEC was used to process raw reads and extract unique molecular identifiers, and MiXCR was used to find CDR3 positions. Recombination models were inferred per individual with the repgenHMM and IGoR tools using an EM algorithm. Shared clonotypes were analyzed with the tcR package in R, and sharing was normalized by the product of cloneset sizes. To study raw recombination free of thymic and clonal selection effects, out-of-frame nonproductive sequences were analyzed. Starting from the raw public reads, TCRdb applied fastp trimming at Q25, assembled clones with MiXCR and retained in-frame beta chains. Rows matching on CDR3 protein sequence are summarized as one entry with the most common DNA and genes. What appears here as the V and J calls and clone size reflects TCRdb's work, not the paper's. A total of around 470,000 distinct CDR3 sequences appear in this sample, approximately 15% of them only once. Jointly, the top ten make up about 0.53% of the sample.

Every donor was a healthy Caucasian. Three pairs of female monozygotic twins, all aged roughly 18 to 29 years, were included in the twin cohort. Positive isolation kits from Invitrogen were used to isolate the CD4+ and CD8+ T cell populations. Cut back by 2 bases and 9 bases, the V and J ends lie 14 bases apart. For CDR1 and CDR2, the germline V gene (reference sequence) lists SEHNR and FQNEAQ. Spanning cysteine to phenylalanine, the CDR3 consists of 14 amino acids. Of the read, only the CDR3 DNA is kept; its 42 bases are in frame from base 1. The data also belong to a second study, concerning yellow fever vaccine responses in identical twins. Reported in the second study: The authors reported that the T cell response to vaccination in identical twins appeared partly convergent and partly personalized. The study precisely tracked vaccine-responding T cell clones in identical twins.

The chain links TRBV7-9 with TRBJ2-1, with the D segment identity uncertain. Sequenced sample: CD4+ T cells sorted from blood. The source is a woman younger than 30 in good health. The CDR3 region: CASSLTIGSGEQFF. The DNA sequence reads TGTGCCAGCAGCTTAACGATAGGGTCGGGTGAGCAGTTCTTC. Reference TRBV7-9 and TRBJ2-1 genes cover what lies past the CDR3, so the full variable domain is DTGVSQNPRHKITKRGQNVTFRCDPISEHNRLYWYRQTLGQGPEFLTYFQNEAQLEKSRLLSDRFSAERPKGSFSTLEIQRTEQGDSAMYLCASSLTIGSGEQFFGPGTRLTVL.